Following are 19 T cell receptor beta chains from one sample sequenced in a study of T cells in Graves' hyperthyroidism and ophthalmopathy. The TCR beta CDR3 regions underwent amplification using RNA transcripts as the source. A first-round RT-PCR of the TCR CDR3 used the HTBI primer set. TCRdb reprocessed the multiplex PCR reads with MiXCR, giving one entry per CDR3 protein. The repertoire holds roughly 500,000 distinct CDR3 sequences, 40% to 50% seen once, with around 47% in the top ten. Sequencing was performed on peripheral blood or thyroid tissue (not recorded which). Every receptor here comes from an adult woman with Graves' disease, either hyperthyroidism or ophthalmopathy (not recorded which).

V gene TRBV15 combines with J gene TRBJ2-5; TRBD1 matches at 10 bases. This CDR3 region has 15 residues. The germline gives CDR1 LNHNV, CDR2 YYDKDF (reference sequence). The V segment lost 1 base and the J segment 5 bases; nucleotides outside the gene matches: 4. Written as DNA, the CDR3 is TGTGCCACCAGCAGAGTGACAGGGGGCATGGAGACCCAGTACTTC. Its protein is CATSRVTGGMETQYF.

This clonotype showed up just a few times. The V and J genes are TRBV19 and TRBJ1-1, with D tentatively TRBD1 (6 bases). CDR1 is LNHDA, CDR2 SQIVND, per germline (reference sequence). The CDR3 covers 16 residues. V lost 5 bases and J lost 4, with 20 bases in between. As DNA, the CDR3 is TGTGCCAGTAGTCTGGGGGCCGAATATAGGGCCACTGAAGCTTTCTTT. Amino acids: CASSLGAEYRATEAFF. Variable domain in full (rest from reference TRBV19 and TRBJ1-1): DGGITQSPKYLFRKEGQNVTLSCEQNLNHDAMYWYRQDPGQGLRLIYYSQIVNDFQKGDIAEGYSVSREKKESFPLTVTSAQKNPTAFYLCASSLGAEYRATEAFFGQGTRLTVV.

J is TRBJ1-2 and V is TRBV29-1; no clear D. Gene TRBJ2-1 matches the end of the DNA better, so the J call may be wrong. The V gene's germline CDR1 is SQVTM and CDR2 ANQGSEA. The CDR3 consists of 12 residues. The CDR3 DNA is TGCAGCGTTGGTCGGCGGATCAATGAGCAGTTCTTC. Translation: CSVGRRINEQFF.

This clonotype was seen many times. The CDR3 DNA is TGCAGTGCTAGATCTGGCTCGTCCCAGCATTTT. Encoded protein: CSARSGSSQHF. This chain links TRBV20-1 with TRBJ1-5; no reliable D call. Germline loops: CDR1 DFQATT, CDR2 SNEGSKA (reference sequence). Trimming took 2 bases from V and 11 from J, leaving 10 bases between them. CDR3 size: 11 residues.

As DNA, the CDR3 is TGTGCCAGCAGCTTACCGAGAGGGAAGATTAGCAATCAGCCCCAGCATTTT. This encodes CASSLPRGKISNQPQHF. The genes are TRBV7-8 and TRBJ1-5, with D unclear. Per germline, CDR1 SGHVS and CDR2 FQNEAQ. The CDR3 spans 17 residues. V gave up 2 bases and J gave up 0 bases, with 14 bases separating them. The complete variable domain, with remaining parts taken from reference TRBV7-8 and TRBJ1-5, reads GAGVSQSPRYKVAKRGQDVALRCDPISGHVSLFWYQQALGQGPEFLTYFQNEAQLDKSGLPSDRFFAERPEGSVSTLKIQRTQQEDSAVYLCASSLPRGKISNQPQHFGDGTRLSIL.

With respect to this clonotype: This may come from a read error, since a much larger clone is one base off. This sequence joins TRBV7-3 and TRBJ2-1, with D perhaps matching TRBD2 (5 bases). The ends were cut back, 0 bases at V and 0 bases at J, with 6 bases in the middle. CDR3 length: 15 amino acids. Germline values: CDR1 SGHTA, CDR2 FQGTGA. For the CDR3, the DNA is TGTGCCAGCAGCTTAACAGGGAGCTCCTACAATGAGCAGTTCTTC. This gives the protein CASSLTGSSYNEQFF.

The chain employs TRBV19 and TRBJ2-1; 11 bases line up with TRBD2. This CDR3 comprises 14 residues. Germline loops: CDR1 LNHDA, CDR2 SQIVND (reference sequence). V dropped 4 bases and J dropped 8; count of bases not matched to a gene: 4. The CDR3 DNA reads TGTGCCAGTAGTAGACTAGCGGGGCCCCATGAGCAGTTCTTC. Protein sequence: CASSRLAGPHEQFF.

The rearrangement links TRBV9 to TRBJ2-2; D ambiguous. The CDR3 runs 16 residues. V was cut by 0 bases and J by 0 bases, with 9 bases left in between. Looked up from germline, CDR1 is SGDLS and CDR2 is YYNGEE. The CDR3 region has the DNA TGTGCCAGCAGCGTAGCGGGCGACCCGAACACCGGGGAGCTGTTTTTT. As protein: CASSVAGDPNTGELFF. The whole variable domain, remainder taken from reference TRBV9 and TRBJ2-2, is DSGVTQTPKHLITATGQRVTLRCSPRSGDLSVYWYQQSLDQGLQFLIQYYNGEERAKGNILERFSAQQFPDLHSELNLSSLELGDSALYFCASSVAGDPNTGELFFGEGSRLTVL.

The chain combines TRBV16 with TRBJ1-1, with D unclear. The CDR3 sequence is 12 residues long. Trimming pared 0 bases from V and 8 bases from J, leaving 7 bases between. Germline CDR1 is KGHSY and CDR2 is FQNENV. CDR3 sequence (DNA): TGTGCCAGCAGCCAATCATTGGAGGAAGCTTTCTTT. Translated: CASSQSLEEAFF.

The genes are TRBV7-8 and TRBJ2-7, with 9 bases aligning to TRBD1. The CDR3 totals 15 residues. Germline lookup yields CDR1 SGHVS and CDR2 FQNEAQ. V gave up 1 base and J gave up 3 bases; unmatched junction bases: 4. The CDR3 is CASSLEGQGVYEQYF. CDR3 DNA: TGTGCCAGCAGCTTAGAGGGACAGGGTGTCTACGAGCAGTACTTC.

This rearrangement joins TRBV14 to TRBJ1-1; D call uncertain. Germline V gene sequence: CDR1 SGHDN, CDR2 FVKESK. The V end was cut by 2 bases, the J end by 5 bases, with 15 bases between. This CDR3 contains 15 residues. The CDR3 nucleotides are TGTGCCAGCAGCCAACATACGAGGAGTGGTACTGAAGCTTTCTTT. It is translated as CASSQHTRSGTEAFF.

This chain links TRBV2 with TRBJ1-2; tentatively, D is TRBD1 (6 bases). CDR1 is SNHLY and CDR2 is FYNNEI in the germline V gene. Trimming pared 1 base from V and 6 bases from J, leaving 9 bases between. This CDR3 is 13 amino acids long. DNA for the CDR3: TGTGCCAGCAGTGAAGAGGGGGACGATGGCTACACCTTC. Translation gives CASSEEGDDGYTF.

This rearrangement joins TRBV20-1 to TRBJ1-2; D remains unclear. V was clipped by 7 bases and J by 0 bases, with 18 bases between them. CDR1 is DFQATT and CDR2 is SNEGSKA in the germline V gene (reference sequence). The CDR3 runs 15 residues. The CDR3: CSVRDSGKPNYGYTF. CDR3 in DNA: TGCAGTGTTCGAGATAGCGGCAAACCTAACTATGGCTACACCTTC.

This clonotype appeared a single time. The chain couples TRBV29-1 to TRBJ2-2, with a possible D match to TRBD1 (6 bases). The CDR3 length is 14 residues. Trimming took off 7 bases at V and 2 bases at J, with 14 bases between the two ends. Germline loops: CDR1 SQVTM, CDR2 ANQGSEA. CDR3 loop: CSARTVGNTGELFF. Written as DNA, the CDR3 is TGCAGCGCCCGGACAGTTGGAAACACCGGGGAGCTGTTTTTT.

V gene TRBV10-1 combines with J gene TRBJ1-2, with 10 bases aligning to TRBD1. The germline V gene has CDR1 WNHNN and CDR2 SYGVQD (reference sequence). V trimming: 6 bases; J trimming: 8 bases; junction bases outside the gene matches: 3. The CDR3 covers 12 residues. CDR3 sequence (DNA): TGCGCCAGCAGCGGGGACAGGGGAGGCTACACCTTC. Residues: CASSGDRGGYTF.

A word on this clonotype: This may arise from a read error, as a much more abundant clone is one base away. The chain carries TRBV7-2 and TRBJ1-1; no clear D gene. The CDR3 contains 14 residues. V lost 0 bases to trimming and J lost 6 bases, with 11 bases between them. Germline assignment: CDR1 SGHTA and CDR2 FQGNSA. CDR3 protein: CASSLAVGFAEAFF. As DNA, the CDR3 is TGTGCCAGCAGCTTAGCGGTCGGGTTTGCTGAAGCTTTCTTT.

This clonotype was recorded at least ten times. Written as DNA, the CDR3 is TGCGCCAGCAGCTTGCTTGGGCCCCCTTCCTATGGCTACACCTTC. Translation: CASSLLGPPSYGYTF. The chain uses TRBV5-1 and TRBJ1-2; D remains unclear. Trimming left V 1 base short and J 4 bases short, with 14 bases between. This CDR3 has 15 amino acids. Germline-derived CDR1 and CDR2 are SGHRS and YFSETQ.

CDR3 bases: TGTGCCAGCAGCTTCCTAACAGGCTCTAACTATGGCTACACCTTC. Translation: CASSFLTGSNYGYTF. The chain recombines TRBV7-2 with TRBJ1-2; TRBD1 is a possible D gene (5 bases). The V end lost 3 bases, the J end lost 0 bases, and 11 bases lay between the germline ends. CDR1 and CDR2 (germline): SGHTA, FQGNSA. CDR3 length: 15 amino acids.

This clonotype was detected only a few times. The chain carries TRBV10-2 and TRBJ2-5; D is perhaps TRBD1 or TRBD2 (5 bases each). Trimming removed 7 bases from V and 1 base from J, with 10 bases in between. Germline V gene lookup returns CDR1 WSHSY and CDR2 SAAADI. The CDR3 loop spans 13 amino acids. CDR3 region: CASIGGGQETQYF. As DNA, the CDR3 is TGCGCCAGCATAGGTGGGGGCCAAGAGACCCAGTACTTC.